This TCR beta chain originates from a study of spatial heterogeneity in lung cancer. The time point: sample taken at primary tumor resection. By proportion, this clonotype is medium-sized. Its antigen is as yet unknown. Germline CDR1 LGHDT, CDR2 YNNKEL (reference sequence). V lost 4 bases to trimming and J lost 2 bases, with 17 bases between them. The CDR3 is 16 residues long. TCRdb re-called the 5' RACE reads through MiXCR, storing one row per CDR3 protein. The sample lists 8,000 to 9,500 distinct CDR3 sequences, around 7% seen once, with about 9.2% in the top ten. Overall study results and limits: Tallies of expanded TCRs, which were sorted into ubiquitous and regional groups, correlated with counts of ubiquitous and regional nonsynonymous mutations, respectively. Tracking of tumor mutation counts was seen in expanded intratumoral alpha and beta TCR counts.

This TCR came from a male donor with early-stage non-small cell lung cancer. The material was lung tumor tissue, obtained at surgery. V and J are TRBV3-1 and TRBJ2-5; TRBD2 is a possible D gene (6 bases). The CDR3 sequence: CASSRTPVAVQETQYF. In DNA, the CDR3 is TGTGCCAGCAGCCGGACGCCTGTAGCGGTACAAGAGACCCAGTACTTC.